The clone carrying this TCR beta chain showed up many times. The data are from a study of blood T cell repertoires in COVID-19. The germline V gene encodes CDR1 KGHSH and CDR2 LQKENI. V trimming: 3 bases; J trimming: 3 bases; junction bases outside the gene matches: 1. The CDR3 totals 13 residues. Seattle participants joined during active infection and were tracked over time. Measured with immunoSEQ multiplex PCR; TCRdb has only the in-frame clones, and not every one. The sample records around 250,000 clones, around 89% being singletons. This clonotype originated in a woman aged 60-75 years with COVID-19, enrolled during active disease. The J gene is TRBJ1-1, the V gene TRBV18; 7 bases agree with TRBD1. The sample taken for sequencing was peripheral blood. This CDR3 is CASSPGQDTEAFF. In DNA form, the CDR3 reads TGTGCCAGCTCACCCGGACAGGACACTGAAGCTTTCTTT.